The sample holds a few counts of the clone carrying this TCR beta chain. The antigen is undetermined. This specimen comes from a study of T cell responses to AZD1222 COVID-19 vaccine. General observations from the study: Among AZD1222 vaccinees, only six were seropositive at baseline. Reports say nearly half of spike-specific TCRs go after unmutated variant regions. Donors were largely white British and mainly female; clonal diversity was possibly underestimated.

J was trimmed by 2 bases and V by 0 bases; bases with no gene match: 4. The CDR3 has 16 residues. CDR1 is SGHRS and CDR2 is YFSETQ in the germline V gene. Whether given at about 4 or about 12 weeks, second doses were pooled. Only in-frame clones appear in the TCRdb table, and some are missing; sequencing was by immunoSEQ multiplex PCR. The sample has some 160,000 clones, about 83% seen once. This chain joins TRBV5-1 and TRBJ2-2; 7 positions agree with TRBD1. This specimen consisted of peripheral blood, obtained 28 days after the second AZD1222 dose. This clonotype originated in an adult who received the AZD1222 COVID-19 vaccine. CDR3 bases: TGCGCCAGCAGCTTGGAAGGGGGCGCAAACACCGGGGAGCTGTTTTTT. Residues: CASSLEGGANTGELFF.